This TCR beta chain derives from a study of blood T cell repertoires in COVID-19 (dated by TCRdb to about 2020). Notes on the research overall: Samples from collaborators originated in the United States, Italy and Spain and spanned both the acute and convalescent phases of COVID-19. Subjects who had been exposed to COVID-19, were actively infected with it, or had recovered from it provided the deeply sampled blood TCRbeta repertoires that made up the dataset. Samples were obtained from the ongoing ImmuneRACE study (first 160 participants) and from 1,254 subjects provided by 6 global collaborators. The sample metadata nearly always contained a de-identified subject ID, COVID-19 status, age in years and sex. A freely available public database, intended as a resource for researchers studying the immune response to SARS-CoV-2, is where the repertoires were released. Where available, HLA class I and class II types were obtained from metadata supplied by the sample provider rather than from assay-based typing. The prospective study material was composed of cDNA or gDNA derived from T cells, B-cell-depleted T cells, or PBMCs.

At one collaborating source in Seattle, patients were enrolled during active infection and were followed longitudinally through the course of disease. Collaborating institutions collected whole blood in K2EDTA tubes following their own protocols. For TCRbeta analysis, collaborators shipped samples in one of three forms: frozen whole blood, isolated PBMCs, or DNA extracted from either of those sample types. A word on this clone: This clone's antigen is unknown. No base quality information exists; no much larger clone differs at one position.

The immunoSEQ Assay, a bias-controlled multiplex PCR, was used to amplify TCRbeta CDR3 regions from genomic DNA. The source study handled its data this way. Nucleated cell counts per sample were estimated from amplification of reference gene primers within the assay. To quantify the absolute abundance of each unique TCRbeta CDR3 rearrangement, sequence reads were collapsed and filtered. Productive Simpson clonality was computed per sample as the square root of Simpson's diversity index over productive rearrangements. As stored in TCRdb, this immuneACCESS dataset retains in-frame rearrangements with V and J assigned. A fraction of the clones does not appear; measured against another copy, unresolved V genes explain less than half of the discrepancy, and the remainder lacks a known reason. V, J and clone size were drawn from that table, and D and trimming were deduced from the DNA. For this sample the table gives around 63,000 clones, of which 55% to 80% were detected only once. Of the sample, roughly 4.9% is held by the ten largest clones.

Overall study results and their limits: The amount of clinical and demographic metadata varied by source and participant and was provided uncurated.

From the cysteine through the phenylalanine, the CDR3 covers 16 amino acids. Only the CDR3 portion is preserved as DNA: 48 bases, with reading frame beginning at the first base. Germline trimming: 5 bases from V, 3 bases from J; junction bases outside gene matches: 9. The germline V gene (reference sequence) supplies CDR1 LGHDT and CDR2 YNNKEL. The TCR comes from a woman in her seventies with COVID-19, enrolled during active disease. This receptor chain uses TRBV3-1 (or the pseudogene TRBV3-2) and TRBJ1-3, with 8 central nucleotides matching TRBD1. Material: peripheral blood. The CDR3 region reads CASSYALGTGGNTIYF. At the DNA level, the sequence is TGTGCCAGCAGCTACGCCCTGGGGACAGGTGGAAACACCATATATTTT.